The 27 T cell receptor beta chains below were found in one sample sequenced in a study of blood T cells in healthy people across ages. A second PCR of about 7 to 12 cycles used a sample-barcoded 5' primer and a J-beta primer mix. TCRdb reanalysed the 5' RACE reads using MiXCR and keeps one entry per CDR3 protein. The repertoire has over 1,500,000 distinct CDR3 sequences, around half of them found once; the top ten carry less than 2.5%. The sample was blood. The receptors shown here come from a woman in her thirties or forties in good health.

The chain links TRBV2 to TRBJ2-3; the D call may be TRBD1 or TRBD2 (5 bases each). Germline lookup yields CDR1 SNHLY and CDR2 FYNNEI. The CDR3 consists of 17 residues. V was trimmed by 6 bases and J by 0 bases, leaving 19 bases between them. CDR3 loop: CASSTPGSDPSTDTQYF. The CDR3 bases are TGTGCCAGCAGCACCCCAGGGAGCGACCCCAGCACAGATACGCAGTATTTT. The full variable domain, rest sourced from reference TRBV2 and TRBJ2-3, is EPEVTQTPSHQVTQMGQEVILRCVPISNHLYFYWYRQILGQKVEFLVSFYNNEISEKSEIFDDQFSVERPDGSNFTLKIRSTKLEDSAMYFCASSTPGSDPSTDTQYFGPGTRLTVL.

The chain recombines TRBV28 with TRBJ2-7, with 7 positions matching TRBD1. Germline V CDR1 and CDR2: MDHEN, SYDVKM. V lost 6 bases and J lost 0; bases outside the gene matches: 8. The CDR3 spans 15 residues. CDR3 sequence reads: CASRPPGTASYEQYF. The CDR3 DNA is TGTGCCAGCAGGCCCCCCGGGACAGCCTCCTACGAGCAGTACTTC.

The CDR3 region is CAISDSRVAGSNQPQHF. CDR3 sequence (DNA): TGTGCCATCAGTGACTCCAGGGTGGCAGGGAGCAATCAGCCCCAGCATTTT. The chain couples TRBV10-3 to TRBJ1-5, with D possibly matching TRBD1 (5 bases). Germline loops: CDR1 ENHRY, CDR2 SYGVKD. There are 17 residues in the CDR3. The V and J ends lost 3 bases and 1 base respectively, with 16 bases between them.

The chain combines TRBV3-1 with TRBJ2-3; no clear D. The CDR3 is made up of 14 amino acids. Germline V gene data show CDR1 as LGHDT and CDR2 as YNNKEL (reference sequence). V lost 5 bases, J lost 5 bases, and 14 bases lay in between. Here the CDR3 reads CASSKDVVEDTQYF. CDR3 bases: TGTGCCAGCAGCAAGGACGTCGTCGAAGATACGCAGTATTTT.

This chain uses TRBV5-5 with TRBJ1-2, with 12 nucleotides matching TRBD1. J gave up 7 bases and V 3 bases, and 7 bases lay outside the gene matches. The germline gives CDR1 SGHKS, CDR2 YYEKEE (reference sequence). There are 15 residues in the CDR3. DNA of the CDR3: TGTGCCAGCAGCTGGGAGCCGGGACAGGGGGCTGGCTACACCTTC. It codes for CASSWEPGQGAGYTF.

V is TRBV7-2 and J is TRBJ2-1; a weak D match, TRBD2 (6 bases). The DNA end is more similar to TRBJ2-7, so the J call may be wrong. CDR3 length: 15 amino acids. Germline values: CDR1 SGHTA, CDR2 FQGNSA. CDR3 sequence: CASSLAGGFYNEQYF. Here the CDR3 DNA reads TGTGCCAGCAGCTTAGCGGGGGGTTTCTACAATGAGCAGTACTTC.

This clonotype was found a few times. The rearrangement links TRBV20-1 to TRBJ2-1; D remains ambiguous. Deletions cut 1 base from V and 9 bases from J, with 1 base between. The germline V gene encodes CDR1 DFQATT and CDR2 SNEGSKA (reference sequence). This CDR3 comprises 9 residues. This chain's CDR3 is CSARVEQFF. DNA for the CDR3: TGCAGTGCTAGAGTTGAGCAGTTCTTC.

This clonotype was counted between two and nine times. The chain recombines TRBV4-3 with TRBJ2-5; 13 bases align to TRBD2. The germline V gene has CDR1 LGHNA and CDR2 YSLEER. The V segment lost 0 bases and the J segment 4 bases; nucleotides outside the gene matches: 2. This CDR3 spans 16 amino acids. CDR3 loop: CASSQDGTSGVETQYF. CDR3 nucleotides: TGCGCCAGCAGCCAAGACGGGACTAGCGGGGTAGAGACCCAGTACTTC.

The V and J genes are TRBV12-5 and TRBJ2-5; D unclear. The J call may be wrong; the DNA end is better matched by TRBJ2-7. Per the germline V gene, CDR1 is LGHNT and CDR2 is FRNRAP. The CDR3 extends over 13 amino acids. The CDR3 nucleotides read TGTGCTAGTGGTTTGGACCTAACCTACGAGCAGTACTTC. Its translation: CASGLDLTYEQYF.

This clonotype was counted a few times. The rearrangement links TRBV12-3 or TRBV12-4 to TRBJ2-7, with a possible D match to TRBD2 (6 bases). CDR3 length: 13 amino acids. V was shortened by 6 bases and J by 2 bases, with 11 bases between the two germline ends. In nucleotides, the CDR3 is TGTGCCAGCAGGGAGGGGCTGACCTACGAGCAGTACTTC. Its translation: CASREGLTYEQYF.

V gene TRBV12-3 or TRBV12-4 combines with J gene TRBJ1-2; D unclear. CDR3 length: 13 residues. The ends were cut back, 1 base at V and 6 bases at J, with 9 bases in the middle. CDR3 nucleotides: TGTGCCAGCAGTTTAGGGCTCGCTAATGGCTACACCTTC. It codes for CASSLGLANGYTF.

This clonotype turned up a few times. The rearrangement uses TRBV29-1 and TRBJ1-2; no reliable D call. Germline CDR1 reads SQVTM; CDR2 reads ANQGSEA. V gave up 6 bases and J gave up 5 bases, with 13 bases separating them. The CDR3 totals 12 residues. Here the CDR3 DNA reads TGCAGCGTCGATCGAACCTCATATGGCTACACCTTC. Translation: CSVDRTSYGYTF.

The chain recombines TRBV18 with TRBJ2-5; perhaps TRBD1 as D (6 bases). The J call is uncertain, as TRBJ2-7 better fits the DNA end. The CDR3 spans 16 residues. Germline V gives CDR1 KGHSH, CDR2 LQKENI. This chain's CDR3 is CASSPLVTGTTYEQYF. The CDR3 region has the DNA TGTGCCAGCTCACCATTGGTGACAGGAACTACCTACGAGCAGTACTTC.

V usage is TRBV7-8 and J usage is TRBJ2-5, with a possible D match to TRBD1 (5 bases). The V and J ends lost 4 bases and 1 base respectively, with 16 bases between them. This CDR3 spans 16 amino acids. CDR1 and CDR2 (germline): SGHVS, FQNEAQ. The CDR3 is CASSSHLGASQETQYF. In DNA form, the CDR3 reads TGTGCCAGCAGCTCCCATCTAGGGGCTTCCCAAGAGACCCAGTACTTC.

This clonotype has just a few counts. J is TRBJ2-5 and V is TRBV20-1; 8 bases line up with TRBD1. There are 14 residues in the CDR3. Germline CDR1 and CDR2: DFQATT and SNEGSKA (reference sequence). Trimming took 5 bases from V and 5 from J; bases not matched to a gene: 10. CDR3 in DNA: TGCAGTGCTGCAAGACAGGGGCTGAAGGAGACCCAGTACTTC. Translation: CSAARQGLKETQYF.

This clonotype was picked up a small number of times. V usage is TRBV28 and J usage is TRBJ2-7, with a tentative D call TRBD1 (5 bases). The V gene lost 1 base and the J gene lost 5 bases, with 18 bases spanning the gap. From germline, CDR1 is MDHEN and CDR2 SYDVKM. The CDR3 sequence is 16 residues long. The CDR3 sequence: CASSLSPGTGLNEQYF. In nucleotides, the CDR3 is TGTGCCAGCAGTTTATCCCCGGGCACAGGTCTCAACGAGCAGTACTTC.

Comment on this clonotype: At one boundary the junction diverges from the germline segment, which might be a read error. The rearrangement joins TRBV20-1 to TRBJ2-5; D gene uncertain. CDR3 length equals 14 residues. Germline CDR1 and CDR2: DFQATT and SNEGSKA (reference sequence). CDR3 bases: TGCGGTGCTAGAGGTCCGCGTATCCAAGAGACCCAGTACTTC. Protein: CGARGPRIQETQYF.

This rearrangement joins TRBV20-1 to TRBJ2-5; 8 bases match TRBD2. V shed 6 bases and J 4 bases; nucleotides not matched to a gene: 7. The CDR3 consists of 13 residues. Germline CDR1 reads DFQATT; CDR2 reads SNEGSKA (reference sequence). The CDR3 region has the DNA TGCAGTGCCCCAGGACTAGCTTCAGAGACCCAGTACTTC. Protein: CSAPGLASETQYF.

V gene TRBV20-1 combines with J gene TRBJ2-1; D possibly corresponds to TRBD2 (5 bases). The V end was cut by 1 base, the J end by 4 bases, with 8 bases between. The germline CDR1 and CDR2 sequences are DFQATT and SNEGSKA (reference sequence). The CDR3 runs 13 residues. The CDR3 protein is CSARVGAYNEQFF. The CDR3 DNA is TGCAGTGCTAGAGTGGGAGCGTACAATGAGCAGTTCTTC.

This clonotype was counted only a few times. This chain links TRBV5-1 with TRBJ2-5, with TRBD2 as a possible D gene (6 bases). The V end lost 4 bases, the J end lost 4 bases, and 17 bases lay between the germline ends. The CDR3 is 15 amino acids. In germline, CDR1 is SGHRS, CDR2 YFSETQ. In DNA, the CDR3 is TGCGCCAGCAGCGCGGGGACGGTCTCTGGAGAGACCCAGTACTTC. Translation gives CASSAGTVSGETQYF. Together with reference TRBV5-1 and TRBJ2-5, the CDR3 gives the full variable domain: KAGVTQTPRYLIKTRGQQVTLSCSPISGHRSVSWYQQTPGQGLQFLFEYFSETQRNKGNFPGRFSGRQFSNSRSEMNVSTLELGDSALYLCASSAGTVSGETQYFGPGTRLLVL.

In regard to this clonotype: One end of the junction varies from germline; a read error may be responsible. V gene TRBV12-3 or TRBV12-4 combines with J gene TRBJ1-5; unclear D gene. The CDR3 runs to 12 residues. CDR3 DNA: TGTGCCAGCACCAGTAGCAATCAGCGCCAGCATTTT. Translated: CASTSSNQRQHF.

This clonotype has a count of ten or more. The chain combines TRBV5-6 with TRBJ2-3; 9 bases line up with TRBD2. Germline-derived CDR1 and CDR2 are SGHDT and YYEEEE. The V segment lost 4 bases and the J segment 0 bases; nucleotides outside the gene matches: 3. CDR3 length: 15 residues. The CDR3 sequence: CASSPAGGSTDTQYF. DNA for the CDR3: TGTGCCAGCAGCCCTGCGGGGGGGAGCACAGATACGCAGTATTTT.

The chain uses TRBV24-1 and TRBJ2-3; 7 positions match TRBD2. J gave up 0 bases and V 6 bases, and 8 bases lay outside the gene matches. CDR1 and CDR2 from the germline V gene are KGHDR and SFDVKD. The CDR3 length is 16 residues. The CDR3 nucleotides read TGTGCCACCAGTAAAGCGGGACTATCAAGCACAGATACGCAGTATTTT. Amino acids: CATSKAGLSSTDTQYF.

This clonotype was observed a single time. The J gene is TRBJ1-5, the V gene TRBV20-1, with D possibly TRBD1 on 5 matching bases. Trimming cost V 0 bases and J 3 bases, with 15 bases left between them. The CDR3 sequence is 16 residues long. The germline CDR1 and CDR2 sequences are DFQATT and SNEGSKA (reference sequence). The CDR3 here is CSAREEGRGVNQPQHF. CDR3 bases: TGCAGTGCTAGAGAGGAAGGACGGGGGGTCAATCAGCCCCAGCATTTT.

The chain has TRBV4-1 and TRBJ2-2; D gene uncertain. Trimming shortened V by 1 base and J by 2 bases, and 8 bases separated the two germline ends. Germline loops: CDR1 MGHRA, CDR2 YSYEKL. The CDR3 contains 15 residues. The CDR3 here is CASSQGAANTGELFF. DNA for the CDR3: TGCGCCAGCAGCCAAGGAGCAGCCAACACCGGGGAGCTGTTTTTT.

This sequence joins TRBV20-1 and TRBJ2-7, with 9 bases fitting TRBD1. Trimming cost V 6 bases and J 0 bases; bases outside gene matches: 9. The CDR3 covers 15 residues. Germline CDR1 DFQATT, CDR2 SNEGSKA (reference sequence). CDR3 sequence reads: CSALTGTGFSYEQYF. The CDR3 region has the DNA TGCAGTGCGCTTACCGGGACAGGGTTCTCCTACGAGCAGTACTTC.

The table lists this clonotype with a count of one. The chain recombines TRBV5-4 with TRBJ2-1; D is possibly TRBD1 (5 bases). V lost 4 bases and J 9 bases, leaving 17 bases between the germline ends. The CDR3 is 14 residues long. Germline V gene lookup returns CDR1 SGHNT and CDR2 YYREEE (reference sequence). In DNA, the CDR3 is TGTGCCAGCAGCCCCAATAATGGGGCCCCTGAGCAGTTCTTC. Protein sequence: CASSPNNGAPEQFF. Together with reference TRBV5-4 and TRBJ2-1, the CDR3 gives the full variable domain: ETGVTQSPTHLIKTRGQQVTLRCSSQSGHNTVSWYQQALGQGPQFIFQYYREEENGRGNFPPRFSGLQFPNYSSELNVNALELDDSALYLCASSPNNGAPEQFFGPGTRLTVL.